The present T cell receptor beta chain was sequenced within a study of shared clonotypes between healthy human individuals. Data came from immunoSEQ multiplex PCR; TCRdb stores just in-frame clones and leaves some out. The sample contains fewer than 200,000 clones, 65% to 80% of which appear only once. Trimming stripped 3 bases from V and 2 bases from J, with 8 bases between. CDR1 and CDR2 (germline): SGHNT, YYREEE (reference sequence). The CDR3 length is 14 residues. Sequencing input: memory CD4+ T cells sorted from blood. Described subset: CD45RA-negative fraction. The TCR comes from a man aged 30 to 45 in good health. V is TRBV5-4 and J is TRBJ2-2; D is possibly TRBD2 (6 bases). CDR3 nucleotides: TGTGCCAGCAGCTCGCGGGGAAACACCGGGGAGCTGTTTTTT. Protein sequence: CASSSRGNTGELFF.